This TCR beta chain came from a study of cytomegalovirus exposure and HLA in healthy donors. Study results and caveats: It was about 150 TCR beta chains that were listed as cytomegalovirus-associated.

Repertoires were generated with immunoSEQ multiplex PCR, while TCRdb's copy carries only in-frame clones and drops some. The sample contains about 98,000 clones, 87% of which appear only once. Of note for this clone: Its matching antigen is unknown.

The CDR3 consists of 15 residues. V was clipped by 3 bases and J by 2 bases; unmatched bases: 7. The germline V gene encodes CDR1 SGHRS and CDR2 YFSETQ. This clonotype was obtained from a woman aged 30 to 39 in good health and CMV-seronegative. This chain joins TRBV5-1 and TRBJ1-2; 7 bases line up with TRBD1. The sample taken for sequencing was PBMCs. CDR3 sequence reads: CASSSATGANYGYTF. In DNA, the CDR3 is TGCGCCAGCAGCTCGGCTACAGGGGCGAACTATGGCTACACCTTC.